The 5 T cell receptor beta chains reported below all come from one sample, sequenced in a study of blood T cell repertoires in COVID-19. Generated by immunoSEQ multiplex PCR, the TCRdb table keeps only in-frame clones and is missing some. The table includes some 320,000 clones, around 87% detected once. Material for sequencing was PBMCs or T cells enriched from blood (not recorded which). The origin of the receptors is a woman between 25 and 40 years old who had recovered from COVID-19.

This clone was counted once. V gene TRBV23-1 combines with J gene TRBJ2-7, with D possibly being TRBD1 (5 bases). TRBV23-1 qualifies as an ORF whose function is uncertain. V dropped 8 bases and J dropped 3 bases, with 14 bases sitting between them. The CDR3 has 13 amino acids. The DNA for the CDR3 is TGCGCCAGCCAGTCAAGTAGGGGCTACGAGCAGTACTTC. As protein: CASQSSRGYEQYF.

There are a few counts of this clone. This chain links TRBV27 with TRBJ1-1; possible D gene TRBD1, 5 bases. This CDR3 is built from 15 residues. Deletions cut 2 bases from V and 0 bases from J, with 10 bases between. The germline CDR1 and CDR2 sequences are MNHEY and SMNVEV (reference sequence). The CDR3 reads CASSLKQGMNTEAFF. CDR3 nucleotides: TGTGCCAGCAGTTTAAAGCAGGGTATGAACACTGAAGCTTTCTTT.

This sequence joins TRBV10-3 and TRBJ2-3; 7 positions agree with TRBD1. This CDR3 is 16 amino acids long. J was trimmed by 0 bases and V by 7 bases; bases with no gene match: 10. Per germline, CDR1 ENHRY and CDR2 SYGVKD. The CDR3 nucleotides are TGTGCCATCAAACCCGACAGGGTCCCTAGCACAGATACGCAGTATTTT. Residues: CAIKPDRVPSTDTQYF.

The rearrangement joins TRBV4-1 to TRBJ2-5, with D maybe TRBD2 (6 bases). Germline assignment: CDR1 MGHRA and CDR2 YSYEKL. V lost 3 bases to trimming and J lost 5 bases, with 16 bases between them. This CDR3 is 15 amino acids long. CDR3 DNA: TGCGCCAGCAGCCAGGTTCCCGGGGGTAGGGAGACCCAGTACTTC. It translates to CASSQVPGGRETQYF.

The chain couples TRBV19 to TRBJ2-1, with 11 bases lining up with TRBD2. Germline CDR1 LNHDA, CDR2 SQIVND (reference sequence). Unmatched junction bases numbered 6, after V lost 5 bases and J lost 0 bases. This CDR3 contains 17 residues. The CDR3 spells CASSDSGGGPSYNEQFF. CDR3 nucleotides: TGTGCCAGTAGTGATAGCGGGGGGGGCCCCTCCTACAATGAGCAGTTCTTC.